This T cell receptor beta chain was sequenced in a study of neurological immune-mediated disorders. In this sample, this clonotype turned up many times. In TCRdb, the 5' RACE reads were re-called with MiXCR into one record per CDR3 protein. Of about 22,000 distinct CDR3 sequences listed, 15% to 20% are singletons. Between the trimmed V and J ends, which lost 6 bases and 2 bases, there was a span of 11 bases. The CDR3 is made up of 13 amino acids. Germline V gives CDR1 SGHRS, CDR2 YFSETQ. The specimen was CD8+ T cells from blood. V is TRBV5-1 and J is TRBJ1-2; D not resolved. This receptor was obtained from a woman aged 18-30 years with multiple sclerosis. The CDR3 region is CASKVTDNYGYTF. The CDR3 region has the DNA TGCGCCAGCAAAGTGACGGACAACTATGGCTACACCTTC.